These 27 T cell receptor beta chains came from one sample sequenced in a study of monozygotic twins with inflammatory bowel disease. TCRdb derives one entry per CDR3 protein from the 5' RACE reads, leaving out DNA. Across approximately 390,000 distinct CDR3 sequences, the top ten clones capture around 2.4% of the sample. Sequenced sample: blood. These receptor sequences come from a human donor with ulcerative colitis or Crohn's disease, or a healthy co-twin of an affected twin (not recorded which).

This sequence joins TRBV5-1 and TRBJ1-1. The CDR3 totals 15 residues. Germline values: CDR1 SGHRS, CDR2 YFSETQ. CDR3 amino acids: CASSWGLLMNTEAFF.

J is TRBJ2-2 and V is TRBV4-1. CDR3 length equals 12 residues. Looked up from germline, CDR1 is MGHRA and CDR2 is YSYEKL. The CDR3 reads CASSRSERELSF.

The CDR3 loop reads CASKTSGGPYEQYF. The chain combines TRBV12-3 or TRBV12-4 with TRBJ2-7; TCRdb calls TRBD2, which cannot be checked without DNA. The CDR3 runs 14 residues.

The V gene is TRBV2, the J gene TRBJ2-3; TCRdb's D call, TRBD1, is unchecked because there is no DNA. CDR3 length: 16 residues. The V gene's germline CDR1 is SNHLY and CDR2 FYNNEI. This chain's CDR3 is CASSTRTGRGTDTQYF.

The chain carries TRBV15 and TRBJ1-5. Germline V CDR1 and CDR2: LNHNV, YYDKDF (reference sequence). The length of the CDR3 is 12 residues. The CDR3 loop reads CATKKGNQPQHF.

The chain employs TRBV5-6 and TRBJ2-5; without DNA, the TCRdb call of TRBD2 cannot be checked. Germline loops: CDR1 SGHDT, CDR2 YYEEEE. The CDR3 is 14 amino acids. The CDR3 is CASSLVASGETQYF.

The chain employs TRBV5-1 and TRBJ1-2. The CDR3 spans 14 residues. The germline gives CDR1 SGHRS, CDR2 YFSETQ. The CDR3 protein is CASRSNSGGMGYTF.

V and J are TRBV20-1 and TRBJ2-3; the D gene TCRdb calls, TRBD2, cannot be checked with no DNA. Germline V gene sequence: CDR1 DFQATT, CDR2 SNEGSKA (reference sequence). The CDR3 is 13 amino acids. CDR3 loop: CSADSSGTDTQYF.

The V and J genes are TRBV7-8 and TRBJ2-7. Germline V gives CDR1 SGHVS, CDR2 FQNEAQ. The CDR3 has 14 residues. CDR3 region: CASSSPGDSYEQYF.

The chain carries TRBV29-1 and TRBJ2-7; the TRBD1 assignment by TCRdb is unverifiable without DNA. Germline CDR1 is SQVTM and CDR2 is ANQGSEA. This CDR3 spans 13 amino acids. CDR3: CSVDTPGSGEQYF.

The CDR3: CASSSEGHPTQYF. The V call is TRBV7-6, the J call TRBJ2-3; as DNA is missing, the TRBD2 call by TCRdb cannot be tested. This CDR3 is built from 13 residues. Germline assignment: CDR1 SGHVS and CDR2 FNYEAQ.

The chain has TRBV7-6 and TRBJ2-1; TCRdb indicates TRBD1, and absent DNA this call remains unverified. CDR1 and CDR2 from the germline V gene are SGHVS and FNYEAQ. CDR3 length equals 16 residues. Here the CDR3 reads CASSLFPQDVYNEQFF.

V gene TRBV20-1 combines with J gene TRBJ2-3; TCRdb's D gene call, TRBD1, goes unchecked for lack of DNA. The CDR3 is 15 residues long. The germline V gene encodes CDR1 DFQATT and CDR2 SNEGSKA (reference sequence). The CDR3 region is CSARGPGEGRDTQYF.

The chain couples TRBV20-1 to TRBJ2-7. CDR1 and CDR2 (germline): DFQATT, SNEGSKA (reference sequence). CDR3 length: 13 residues. CDR3 loop: CSASGDTWGEQYF.

The chain links TRBV18 to TRBJ1-4. The CDR3 is made up of 16 amino acids. Germline V lookup: CDR1 KGHSH, CDR2 LQKENI. CDR3 protein: CASSPSGRPTNEKLFF.

The chain joins TRBV20-1 to TRBJ1-6. The germline CDR1 and CDR2 sequences are DFQATT and SNEGSKA (reference sequence). The CDR3 runs 15 residues. Here the CDR3 reads CSARPPSSYNSPLHF.

This rearrangement joins TRBV18 to TRBJ2-7; TCRdb returns TRBD2, unconfirmable since there is no DNA. The germline V gene encodes CDR1 KGHSH and CDR2 LQKENI. This CDR3 spans 16 amino acids. Here the CDR3 reads CASSPDYVREKGEQYF.

The gene calls are TRBV28 and TRBJ2-2; the D call from TCRdb, TRBD2, cannot be confirmed without DNA. This CDR3 is 15 amino acids long. Germline assignment: CDR1 MDHEN and CDR2 SYDVKM. This CDR3 is CASRRSGVFTGELFF.

This sequence joins TRBV9 and TRBJ2-1. CDR1 and CDR2 from the germline V gene are SGDLS and YYNGEE. The length of the CDR3 is 12 residues. The CDR3 loop reads CASSPHGNEQFF.

The CDR3 region is CASSGSGIGEQFF. V usage is TRBV9 and J usage is TRBJ2-1. The germline CDR1 and CDR2 sequences are SGDLS and YYNGEE. The CDR3 runs to 13 residues.

CDR3 loop: CASSQEQGPGNTIYF. The chain joins TRBV4-3 to TRBJ1-3. The CDR3 length is 15 residues. Germline V gene data show CDR1 as LGHNA and CDR2 as YSLEER.

V gene TRBV27 combines with J gene TRBJ1-5; TCRdb indicates TRBD1, and absent DNA this call remains unverified. Looked up from germline, CDR1 is MNHEY and CDR2 is SMNVEV (reference sequence). The CDR3 covers 13 residues. The CDR3 here is CASSLDSSGPQHF.

The J gene is TRBJ2-1, the V gene TRBV19; TCRdb's D call of TRBD1 is untestable without DNA. This CDR3 is 13 amino acids long. Germline CDR1 reads LNHDA; CDR2 reads SQIVND (reference sequence). CDR3 residues: CASTKPPHNEQFF.

This chain uses TRBV7-8 with TRBJ2-2; there is no DNA to check the TCRdb D call of TRBD2. Germline values: CDR1 SGHVS, CDR2 FQNEAQ. The CDR3 runs 17 residues. This CDR3 reads CASSLGGLALNTGELFF.

The V call is TRBV20-1, the J call TRBJ1-4. The germline gives CDR1 DFQATT, CDR2 SNEGSKA (reference sequence). The CDR3 runs 15 residues. CDR3 in amino acids: CSAFGGSRTNEKLFF.

The V gene is TRBV6-2 or TRBV6-3, the J gene TRBJ1-1; the TCRdb call, TRBD1, lacks DNA for checking. The CDR3 contains 16 residues. Per germline, CDR1 MNHEY and CDR2 SVGEGT. The CDR3 spells CASTIRSRTGGSEAFF.

The gene calls are TRBV5-1 and TRBJ2-1; TCRdb outputs TRBD1, but without DNA this stays unchecked. The CDR3 extends over 15 amino acids. The germline CDR1 and CDR2 sequences are SGHRS and YFSETQ. The CDR3 loop is CASSPDRGEYNEQFF.